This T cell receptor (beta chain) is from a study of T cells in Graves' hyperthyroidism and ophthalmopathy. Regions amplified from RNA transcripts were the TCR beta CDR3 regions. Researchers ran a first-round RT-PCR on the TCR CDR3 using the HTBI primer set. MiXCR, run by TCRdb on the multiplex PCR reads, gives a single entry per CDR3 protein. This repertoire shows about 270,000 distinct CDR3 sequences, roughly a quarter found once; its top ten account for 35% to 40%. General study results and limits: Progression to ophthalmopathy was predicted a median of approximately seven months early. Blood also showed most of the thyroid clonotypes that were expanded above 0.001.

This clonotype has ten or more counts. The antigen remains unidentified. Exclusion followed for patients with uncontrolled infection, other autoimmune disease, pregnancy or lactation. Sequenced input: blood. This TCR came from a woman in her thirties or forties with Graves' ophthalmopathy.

CDR3 sequence reads: CSARAVGLRRAEAFF. The CDR3 DNA follows: TGCAGTGCTAGAGCGGTCGGGTTGAGGAGGGCTGAAGCTTTCTTT. V gene TRBV20-1 combines with J gene TRBJ1-1; D not certain. There are 15 residues in the CDR3. Trimming took off 1 base at V and 6 bases at J, with 18 bases between the two ends. From germline, CDR1 is DFQATT and CDR2 SNEGSKA (reference sequence).